The 10 T cell receptor beta chains given below trace back to one sample, sequenced in a study of blood T cell repertoires in COVID-19. Measured with immunoSEQ multiplex PCR; TCRdb has only the in-frame clones, and not every one. The table includes some 96,000 clones, less than 90% detected once. The specimen sequenced was peripheral blood. The source is a man older than 75 with acute or convalescent COVID-19.

The chain joins TRBV10-3 to TRBJ2-7, with TRBD1 matching 10 bases. Germline trimming cut 6 bases from V and 3 bases from J; bases unmatched to any gene: 8. Germline loops: CDR1 ENHRY, CDR2 SYGVKD. CDR3 length equals 15 residues. This chain's CDR3 is CAISPGDRGGYEQYF. The CDR3, as DNA: TGTGCCATCAGCCCGGGGGACAGGGGAGGCTACGAGCAGTACTTC.

The V call is TRBV19, the J call TRBJ2-4, with TRBD2 identical over 9 bases. The V and J ends lost 9 bases and 5 bases, in that order; junction bases with no gene match: 8. Looked up from germline, CDR1 is LNHDA and CDR2 is SQIVND (reference sequence). This CDR3 contains 14 residues. CDR3 protein: CASSSGRPQNIQYF. The CDR3 coding sequence is TGTGCCAGCAGCAGCGGGAGGCCCCAAAACATTCAGTACTTC. Looking up the rest from reference TRBV19 and TRBJ2-4 gives the full variable domain: DGGITQSPKYLFRKEGQNVTLSCEQNLNHDAMYWYRQDPGQGLRLIYYSQIVNDFQKGDIAEGYSVSREKKESFPLTVTSAQKNPTAFYLCASSSGRPQNIQYFGAGTRLSVL.

J is TRBJ2-7 and V is TRBV28, with 7 positions matching TRBD1. CDR3 size: 14 residues. Germline values: CDR1 MDHEN, CDR2 SYDVKM. V was clipped by 5 bases and J by 2 bases; unmatched bases: 6. CDR3 amino acids: CASSATGAAYEQYF. The DNA of the CDR3 is TGTGCCAGCAGTGCAACAGGGGCGGCCTACGAGCAGTACTTC.

The chain is built from TRBV30 and TRBJ1-4; D might be TRBD1 (5 bases). The V gene lost 2 bases and the J gene lost 8 bases, with 15 bases spanning the gap. The germline gives CDR1 GTSNPN, CDR2 SVGIG (reference sequence). This CDR3 has 14 amino acids. DNA for the CDR3: TGTGCCTGGAGTCCAGGGCGCAGTCGGGAAAAACTGTTTTTT. It codes for CAWSPGRSREKLFF.

A few counts support this clone. The chain employs TRBV4-3 and TRBJ1-1; 9 nucleotides agree with TRBD1. J was trimmed by 6 bases and V by 3 bases; bases with no gene match: 5. This CDR3 region has 14 residues. Germline lookup yields CDR1 LGHNA and CDR2 YSLEER. The CDR3 nucleotides are TGCGCCAGCAGCCAGTCACAGGGGGCCGCTGAAGCTTTCTTT. Residues: CASSQSQGAAEAFF.

The rearrangement joins TRBV4-2 to TRBJ2-7; weak D call: TRBD2 (5 bases). Trimming took off 0 bases at V and 1 base at J, with 10 bases between the two ends. CDR3 length equals 15 residues. Germline lookup yields CDR1 LGHNA and CDR2 YNFKEQ. The CDR3 region has the DNA TGTGCCAGCAGCCAAGACGGCCGAGGGTCCTACGAGCAGTACTTC. As protein: CASSQDGRGSYEQYF.

The chain carries TRBV19 and TRBJ1-2; 9 bases agree with TRBD1. V shed 6 bases and J 0 bases; nucleotides not matched to a gene: 11. The germline CDR1 and CDR2 sequences are LNHDA and SQIVND (reference sequence). The CDR3 runs 17 residues. CDR3: CASSPGQGWGANYGYTF. Here the CDR3 DNA reads TGTGCCAGTAGCCCCGGACAGGGGTGGGGAGCTAACTATGGCTACACCTTC.

This sequence joins TRBV14 and TRBJ2-2; the match to TRBD1 covers 8 bases. This CDR3 is built from 16 residues. The junction had 4 bases not matched to a gene; V was cut back by 1 base and J by 3 bases. The germline V gene encodes CDR1 SGHDN and CDR2 FVKESK. CDR3 amino acids: CASSQGDRSYTGELFF. CDR3 DNA: TGTGCCAGCAGCCAAGGGGACAGGTCCTACACCGGGGAGCTGTTTTTT.

The chain couples TRBV6-2 or TRBV6-3 to TRBJ1-1, with D tentatively TRBD1 (5 bases). CDR3 length equals 12 residues. The V end was cut by 0 bases, the J end by 11 bases, with 10 bases between. Germline values: CDR1 MNHEY, CDR2 SVGEGT. CDR3: CASSYSVRGAFF. The CDR3 DNA follows: TGTGCCAGCAGTTACTCGGTACGGGGGGCTTTCTTT.

The V gene is TRBV5-1, the J gene TRBJ1-2; the D gene is possibly TRBD1 (6 bases). This CDR3 comprises 15 residues. V lost 4 bases and J 7 bases, leaving 20 bases between the germline ends. From germline, CDR1 is SGHRS and CDR2 YFSETQ. The CDR3 reads CASSLDGGEYSGYTF. In DNA, the CDR3 is TGCGCCAGCAGCCTGGATGGGGGCGAGTATAGTGGCTACACCTTC.